The 12 T cell receptor beta chains listed next were all sequenced from one sample in a study of PD-1 and CTLA-4 blockade in melanoma. Sequenced by immunoSEQ multiplex PCR; TCRdb stores in-frame clones only, minus some. The sample yields under 13,000 clones, roughly 80% seen once. Sequenced here: CD8+ T cells from peripheral blood, sampled from a patient given anti-PD-1 treatment. The receptor source for this set is a human donor with melanoma.

This clone appeared a few times. V is TRBV7-9 and J is TRBJ1-1, with 8 nucleotides matching TRBD1. The CDR3 has 15 residues. CDR1 and CDR2 from the germline V gene are SEHNR and FQNEAQ (reference sequence). J gave up 8 bases and V 2 bases, and 10 bases lay outside the gene matches. The CDR3 DNA sequence: TGTGCCAGCAGCTTACCCCCAGGGACAGGTTCCGAAGCTTTCTTT. Protein sequence: CASSLPPGTGSEAFF.

The genes are TRBV7-8 and TRBJ2-2; D unresolved. Trimming removed 9 bases at V and 2 bases at J, with 16 bases between. This CDR3 has 15 amino acids. Germline V gives CDR1 SGHVS, CDR2 FQNEAQ. The DNA for the CDR3 is TGTGCCAGTAATGACCCTCAGCTAAACACCGGGGAGCTGTTTTTT. It translates to CASNDPQLNTGELFF.

J is TRBJ2-7 and V is TRBV6-6; the D gene is possibly TRBD2 (6 bases). Germline-derived CDR1 and CDR2 are MNHNY and SVGAGI (reference sequence). The V end lost 7 bases, the J end lost 3 bases, and 13 bases lay between the germline ends. This CDR3 has 13 amino acids. The CDR3 DNA reads TGTGCCAGCACCCCGGACTATTTCTACGAGCAGTACTTC. Protein product: CASTPDYFYEQYF.

The chain uses TRBV9 and TRBJ2-1; 9 bases are a match to TRBD2. In germline, CDR1 is SGDLS, CDR2 YYNGEE. The CDR3 has 14 amino acids. Trimming removed 0 bases from V and 7 bases from J; junction bases left unmatched: 2. CDR3 protein: CASSVGGGDNEQFF. CDR3 DNA: TGTGCCAGCAGCGTAGGCGGGGGGGATAATGAGCAGTTCTTC.

V usage is TRBV30 and J usage is TRBJ2-3, with 8 positions matching TRBD2. The CDR3 is made up of 15 amino acids. CDR1 and CDR2 (germline): GTSNPN, SVGIG (reference sequence). The CDR3 sequence is CAQGNSGIGTDTQYF. DNA for the CDR3: TGTGCTCAGGGGAATAGCGGGATCGGGACAGATACGCAGTATTTT.

The chain has TRBV6-5 and TRBJ2-2; D gene uncertain. The ends were cut back, 0 bases at V and 0 bases at J, with 5 bases in the middle. The CDR3 sequence is 15 residues long. Germline assignment: CDR1 MNHEY and CDR2 SVGAGI. Here the CDR3 reads CASSYSTANTGELFF. CDR3 sequence (DNA): TGTGCCAGCAGTTACTCGACCGCGAACACCGGGGAGCTGTTTTTT.

V is TRBV14 and J is TRBJ1-4; maybe TRBD1 (5 bases). The germline gives CDR1 SGHDN, CDR2 FVKESK. Trimming took off 0 bases at V and 7 bases at J, with 12 bases between the two ends. The CDR3 spans 15 residues. CDR3 coding DNA: TGTGCCAGCAGCCAAGATGGAGGGGTTGGTGAAAAACTGTTTTTT. It is translated as CASSQDGGVGEKLFF. The full variable domain, completed using reference TRBV14 and TRBJ1-4, is EAGVTQFPSHSVIEKGQTVTLRCDPISGHDNLYWYRRVMGKEIKFLLHFVKESKQDESGMPNNRFLAERTGGTYSTLKVQPAELEDSGVYFCASSQDGGVGEKLFFGSGTQLSVL.

The J gene is TRBJ2-7, the V gene TRBV9; tentatively, D is TRBD1 or TRBD2 (5 bases each). Trimming shortened V by 4 bases and J by 5 bases, and 22 bases separated the two germline ends. Germline V gene sequence: CDR1 SGDLS, CDR2 YYNGEE. The CDR3 is 16 amino acids. CDR3: CASSYRPRVGENEQYF. DNA of the CDR3: TGTGCCAGCAGCTACCGACCCCGGGTGGGGGAGAACGAGCAGTACTTC.

The chain uses TRBV27 and TRBJ1-2; perhaps TRBD1 as D (5 bases). CDR1 MNHEY and CDR2 SMNVEV come from the germline V gene (reference sequence). The V gene lost 5 bases and the J gene lost 8 bases, with 9 bases spanning the gap. The CDR3 is 11 amino acids. CDR3 loop: CASSQGRGYTF. The DNA for the CDR3 is TGTGCCAGCAGTCAGGGTCGGGGCTACACCTTC.

The gene calls are TRBV10-3 and TRBJ1-5; 11 bases line up with TRBD1. J lost 5 bases, V lost 8 bases, and 20 bases had no gene match. The CDR3 consists of 19 residues. Looked up from germline, CDR1 is ENHRY and CDR2 is SYGVKD. Here the CDR3 DNA reads TGTGCCATCCTGGACAGGGGGCCGAACGGTGAACCATTCTATCAGCCCCAGCATTTT. This codes for CAILDRGPNGEPFYQPQHF.

This clone occurred once. The chain uses TRBV13 and TRBJ2-7; D is perhaps TRBD2 (5 bases). The CDR3 spans 11 residues. V was cut by 4 bases and J by 6 bases, with 7 bases left in between. CDR1 is PRHDT and CDR2 is FYEKMQ in the germline V gene (reference sequence). The CDR3 loop reads CASSSRGEQYF. The DNA of the CDR3 is TGTGCCAGCAGCTCCCGGGGCGAGCAGTACTTC.

This clone was observed a few times. V gene TRBV9 combines with J gene TRBJ2-7; no definite D call. The CDR3 runs to 13 residues. Looked up from germline, CDR1 is SGDLS and CDR2 is YYNGEE. The V end was cut by 3 bases, the J end by 2 bases, with 9 bases between. CDR3 bases: TGTGCCAGCAGCGAAGGAGTGACCTACGAGCAGTACTTC. Protein product: CASSEGVTYEQYF. Supplemented by reference TRBV9 and TRBJ2-7, the full variable domain reads DSGVTQTPKHLITATGQRVTLRCSPRSGDLSVYWYQQSLDQGLQFLIQYYNGEERAKGNILERFSAQQFPDLHSELNLSSLELGDSALYFCASSEGVTYEQYFGPGTRLTVT.